The 6 T cell receptor beta chains below come from one sample, sequenced in a study of T cell repertoires in cytomegalovirus infection. Their antigens remain unidentified. TCRdb reprocessed the reads with MiXCR, giving one entry per CDR3 protein. The table has 350,000 to 400,000 distinct CDR3 sequences, roughly 36% seen once. The material was cultured PBMCs, obtained from culture after CMV antigen stimulation. The receptors derive from a human donor in good health (CMV status not recorded). Some clones in this sample may be carry-over from other donors' samples.

The chain links TRBV4-1 to TRBJ2-3, with D unresolved. V lost 0 bases and J lost 6, with 4 bases in between. Per germline, CDR1 MGHRA and CDR2 YSYEKL. CDR3 length: 12 amino acids. The CDR3 protein is CASSQDGDTQYF. In nucleotides, the CDR3 is TGCGCCAGCAGCCAAGACGGGGATACGCAGTATTTT.

This clonotype was observed a handful of times. The rearrangement links TRBV9 to TRBJ1-1; weak D call: TRBD1 (5 bases). The CDR3 is 16 residues long. In germline, CDR1 is SGDLS, CDR2 YYNGEE. The V and J ends lost 3 bases and 3 bases respectively, with 18 bases between them. CDR3 nucleotide sequence: TGTGCCAGCAGCGCACAGTCCTTCCTAGGGGACACTGAAGCTTTCTTT. Protein: CASSAQSFLGDTEAFF.

The rearrangement uses TRBV4-3 and TRBJ1-1; the D is unclear. The V gene's germline CDR1 is LGHNA and CDR2 YSLEER. The V end lost 0 bases, the J end lost 2 bases, and 7 bases lay between the germline ends. The CDR3 runs to 14 residues. This CDR3 reads CASSQDRFNTEAFF. The DNA for the CDR3 is TGCGCCAGCAGCCAAGACAGGTTTAACACTGAAGCTTTCTTT.

The V and J genes are TRBV24-1 and TRBJ2-3; 8 bases align to TRBD2. This CDR3 has 15 amino acids. V dropped 5 bases and J dropped 3; count of bases not matched to a gene: 6. The germline V gene has CDR1 KGHDR and CDR2 SFDVKD. CDR3 DNA: TGTGCCACCAGTGGCAGACTAGCGAGGACAGATACGCAGTATTTT. It is translated as CATSGRLARTDTQYF.

This CDR3 reads CASSSRQGAIQFF. The CDR3 DNA follows: TGTGCCAGCAGTTCCCGACAGGGGGCGATACAGTTCTTC. The V and J genes are TRBV12-3 or TRBV12-4 and TRBJ2-1; 10 bases are a match to TRBD1. CDR3 length equals 13 residues. V shed 4 bases and J 13 bases; nucleotides not matched to a gene: 7.

This rearrangement joins TRBV11-2 to TRBJ2-1, with D perhaps matching TRBD2 (5 bases). This CDR3 comprises 13 residues. Trimming took 5 bases from V and 8 from J, leaving 13 bases between them. In germline, CDR1 is SGHAT, CDR2 FQNNGV. The DNA for the CDR3 is TGTGCCAGCAGCCTCCGTCCTAGCCATGAGCAGTTCTTC. It translates to CASSLRPSHEQFF.